What follows are 5 T cell receptor beta chains derived from one specimen sequenced in a study of cytomegalovirus exposure and HLA in healthy donors (dated 2017 in TCRdb). To prepare the library, the immunoSEQ multiplex PCR assay was applied. TCRdb took this table from immuneACCESS and kept in-frame rearrangements with V and J called. Such tables lack part of the clones; where checked against another copy, unresolved V genes explain under half of the gap, and the rest is unexplained. Recorded for this sample are a few hundred thousand clones; about nine tenths of them occurred a single time. The top ten constitute roughly 0.83% of the sample. Sequenced material: PBMCs. Every receptor here comes from a woman between 18 and 29 years old in good health and CMV-seronegative.

The chain carries TRBV27 and TRBJ1-1; perhaps TRBD1 as D (5 bases). CDR1 is MNHEY and CDR2 is SMNVEV in the germline V gene (reference sequence). This CDR3 spans 17 amino acids. Trimming left V 4 bases short and J 0 bases short, with 18 bases between. In DNA form, the CDR3 reads TGTGCCAGCAGTTCGCGACAGTCTCAATTTCTGAACACTGAAGCTTTCTTT. Amino acids: CASSSRQSQFLNTEAFF.

The V and J genes are TRBV5-1 and TRBJ1-2, with TRBD1 identical over 8 bases. After removal of 3 bases from V and 4 bases from J, the junction contained 2 bases not matched to a gene. The CDR3 extends over 13 amino acids. Germline assignment: CDR1 SGHRS and CDR2 YFSETQ. CDR3 in DNA: TGCGCCAGCAGCTCTACAGGGGGCTATGGCTACACCTTC. Its translation is CASSSTGGYGYTF.

V and J are TRBV30 and TRBJ2-5; 13 positions match TRBD2. The CDR3 is 13 amino acids. V was clipped by 3 bases and J by 13 bases; unmatched bases: 8. Germline-derived CDR1 and CDR2 are GTSNPN and SVGIG (reference sequence). CDR3 sequence reads: CAWRSTSGGTPYF. The CDR3 coding sequence is TGTGCCTGGAGATCGACTAGCGGGGGGACGCCGTACTTC.

This chain links TRBV11-2 with TRBJ2-5; 10 positions match TRBD1. V was pared by 6 bases and J by 5 bases, with 9 bases of the junction left unmatched. The length of the CDR3 is 15 residues. Germline V gives CDR1 SGHAT, CDR2 FQNNGV. In DNA form, the CDR3 reads TGTGCCAGCAGTTCGCTCGACAGGGGGCGGGAGACCCAGTACTTC. Residues: CASSSLDRGRETQYF.

The chain joins TRBV7-8 to TRBJ2-2, with TRBD1 matching 7 bases. The V gene's germline CDR1 is SGHVS and CDR2 FQNEAQ. V was clipped by 4 bases and J by 5 bases; unmatched bases: 7. The CDR3 covers 15 residues. The DNA of the CDR3 is TGTGCCAGCAGCTCATCGACAGGGATTACCGGGGAGCTGTTTTTT. This encodes CASSSSTGITGELFF.